This T cell receptor beta chain was sequenced for a study of regulatory T cells in long-lasting Graves disease. Study-level findings and limits: The study found lower TCR diversity in persistent Graves' patients than in newly diagnosed ones. It was in persistent disease that TRBV28, TRBJ1-2 and TRBJ2-5 were favored.

Indicated time point: newly diagnosed GD, antithyroid drugs for less than 3 months. TCR sequences were obtained from RNA taken from PBMCs. The patients included were those that came from an endocrinology department in Xi'an, China. Germline assignment: CDR1 DFQATT and CDR2 SNEGSKA (reference sequence). The CDR3 loop spans 15 amino acids. V was trimmed by 1 base and J by 0 bases, leaving 9 bases between them. Of note for this clonotype: Its antigen is currently unknown.

Researchers made TCR beta libraries by using iRepertoire HTBI primers and running Arm-PCR on CDR3 regions. TCRdb re-called the multiplex PCR reads with MiXCR, one entry per CDR3 protein. The profile covers around 320,000 distinct CDR3 sequences, with over 15% appearing a single time and about 32% taken by the ten largest. This sample was also put to use in a study of T cells in Graves' hyperthyroidism and ophthalmopathy. That study reports: Patients with uncontrolled infections, other autoimmune diseases, pregnancy or lactation were excluded.

This TCR was sampled from a man aged 40-49 years with Graves disease. This rearrangement joins TRBV20-1 to TRBJ2-2; no firm D call. The sample consisted of peripheral blood mononuclear cells (PBMCs), taken at new diagnosis, from a patient treated with antithyroid drugs. CDR3 in amino acids: CSARVGGSNTGELFF. CDR3 nucleotides: TGCAGTGCTAGAGTAGGCGGATCGAACACCGGGGAGCTGTTTTTT.